This is a list of T cell receptor beta chains from one sample in a study of T cells in Graves' hyperthyroidism and ophthalmopathy. From the multiplex PCR reads, TCRdb called clonotypes with MiXCR, one entry per CDR3 protein. Seen here are some 600,000 distinct CDR3 sequences, about 14% observed once, and the top ten hold roughly 6.2%. The specimen sequenced was blood. The source of these receptors is a woman younger than 45 with Graves' hyperthyroidism that later progressed to Graves' ophthalmopathy. CDR3s include the opening cysteine and the closing phenylalanine or tryptophan. The D gene is left open where the match is weak. Part of the rows lack a size; the others show once, few, many or a class for expanded clones.

v_call: TRBV5-1; j_call: TRBJ2-7; d_call: .; clone_size: .; cdr3_aa: CASSPGQEGLYEQYF; cdr3_nt: TGCGCCAGCAGCCCCGGTCAGGAGGGATTATACGAGCAGTACTTC
v_call: TRBV12-3/TRBV12-4; j_call: TRBJ2-7; d_call: .; clone_size: many; cdr3_aa: CASRPTDGSGEQYF; cdr3_nt: TGTGCCAGCAGGCCTACGGACGGATCTGGCGAGCAGTACTTC
v_call: TRBV20-1; j_call: TRBJ2-7; d_call: .; clone_size: .; cdr3_aa: CSARDLGVSYEQHF; cdr3_nt: TGCAGTGCTAGAGATTTGGGGGTCTCCTACGAGCAGCACTTC
v_call: TRBV12-3/TRBV12-4; j_call: TRBJ2-3; d_call: TRBD1; clone_size: many; cdr3_aa: CASSRTGGTDTQYF; cdr3_nt: TGTGCCAGCAGCCGGACAGGGGGCACAGATACGCAGTATTTT
v_call: TRBV7-6; j_call: TRBJ1-4; d_call: .; clone_size: .; cdr3_aa: CASSLLSGLEGTGDEKLFF; cdr3_nt: TGTGCCAGCAGCTTACTTTCGGGGTTGGAGGGGACGGGGGATGAAAAACTGTTTTTT
v_call: TRBV5-1; j_call: TRBJ1-4; d_call: .; clone_size: .; cdr3_aa: CASSLGELDFNEKLFF; cdr3_nt: TGCGCCAGCAGCTTGGGAGAACTCGACTTTAATGAAAAACTGTTTTTT
v_call: TRBV10-3; j_call: TRBJ2-3; d_call: .; clone_size: many; cdr3_aa: CAISESPTGRSDTQYF; cdr3_nt: TGTGCCATCAGTGAGTCCCCGACAGGTCGGTCAGATACGCAGTATTTT
v_call: TRBV29-1; j_call: TRBJ2-7; d_call: TRBD1; clone_size: .; cdr3_aa: CSVLGGSVPYF; cdr3_nt: TGCAGCGTTCTAGGGGGCAGCGTGCCGTACTTC
v_call: TRBV6-5; j_call: TRBJ2-7; d_call: .; clone_size: .; cdr3_aa: CASSYLEGVPYEQYF; cdr3_nt: TGTGCCAGCAGTTACCTGGAGGGGGTACCCTACGAGCAGTACTTC
v_call: TRBV28; j_call: TRBJ2-2; d_call: .; clone_size: many; cdr3_aa: CASTLLGTGELFF; cdr3_nt: TGTGCCAGCACCCTCCTGGGGACCGGGGAGCTGTTTTTT
v_call: TRBV27; j_call: TRBJ1-5; d_call: TRBD1; clone_size: many; cdr3_aa: CASSLKGQDNQPQHF; cdr3_nt: TGTGCCAGCAGTTTGAAGGGACAGGACAATCAGCCCCAGCATTTT
v_call: TRBV18; j_call: TRBJ2-5; d_call: .; clone_size: many; cdr3_aa: CASSPASKETQYF; cdr3_nt: TGTGCCAGCTCCCCCGCTTCGAAGGAGACCCAGTACTTC
v_call: TRBV12-3/TRBV12-4; j_call: TRBJ2-1; d_call: TRBD1; clone_size: many; cdr3_aa: CASSNTPGQAPNEQFF; cdr3_nt: TGTGCCAGCAGCAATACCCCGGGACAGGCTCCCAATGAGCAGTTCTTC
v_call: TRBV5-1; j_call: TRBJ2-5; d_call: TRBD2; clone_size: few; cdr3_aa: CASSLGRREGETQYF; cdr3_nt: TGCGCCAGCAGCTTGGGGCGCAGGGAGGGAGAGACCCAGTACTTC
v_call: TRBV12-3/TRBV12-4; j_call: TRBJ2-5; d_call: .; clone_size: many; cdr3_aa: CASSFVGVYETQYF; cdr3_nt: TGTGCCAGCAGTTTTGTGGGAGTATACGAGACCCAGTACTTC
v_call: TRBV2; j_call: TRBJ1-4; d_call: TRBD1; clone_size: many; cdr3_aa: CASQRRGNNEKLFF; cdr3_nt: TGTGCCAGCCAACGCAGGGGGAATAATGAAAAACTGTTTTTT
v_call: TRBV19; j_call: TRBJ2-5; d_call: TRBD2; clone_size: .; cdr3_aa: CASRTSRQGTQYF; cdr3_nt: TGTGCCAGTAGGACTAGCCGTCAGGGGACCCAGTACTTC
v_call: TRBV11-2; j_call: TRBJ2-4; d_call: .; clone_size: few; cdr3_aa: CASSRGAYIQYF; cdr3_nt: TGTGCCAGCAGCCGGGGCGCGTACATTCAGTACTTC
v_call: TRBV2; j_call: TRBJ1-5; d_call: .; clone_size: .; cdr3_aa: CASSGPGGDQPQHF; cdr3_nt: TGTGCCAGCAGTGGTCCCGGTGGGGATCAGCCCCAGCATTTT
v_call: TRBV29-1; j_call: TRBJ1-2; d_call: TRBD1; clone_size: many; cdr3_aa: CSVVTGTGNYGYTF; cdr3_nt: TGCAGCGTAGTTACCGGGACAGGGAACTATGGCTACACCTTC
v_call: TRBV2; j_call: TRBJ1-1; d_call: .; clone_size: many; cdr3_aa: CAKSNIEVEASF; cdr3_nt: TGTGCCAAGAGCAACATCGAAGTTGAAGCTTCCTTT
v_call: TRBV27; j_call: TRBJ1-1; d_call: .; clone_size: .; cdr3_aa: CASSLYRAGATEAFF; cdr3_nt: TGTGCCAGCAGTTTATATAGGGCGGGGGCCACTGAAGCTTTCTTT
v_call: TRBV11-3; j_call: TRBJ2-3; d_call: .; clone_size: many; cdr3_aa: CASSLGGVADTQYF; cdr3_nt: TGTGCCAGCAGCTTAGGGGGTGTGGCAGATACGCAGTATTTT
v_call: TRBV11-2; j_call: TRBJ2-1; d_call: .; clone_size: many; cdr3_aa: CASSLDGRGGEYNEQFF; cdr3_nt: TGTGCCAGCAGCTTAGATGGTAGGGGAGGCGAGTACAATGAGCAGTTCTTC
v_call: TRBV7-6; j_call: TRBJ2-1; d_call: TRBD2; clone_size: many; cdr3_aa: CASSLVGLAGGSYNEQFF; cdr3_nt: TGTGCCAGCAGCTTAGTGGGACTAGCGGGAGGATCATACAATGAGCAGTTCTTC
v_call: TRBV18; j_call: TRBJ1-1; d_call: .; clone_size: few; cdr3_aa: CASSSGVGGNTEAFF; cdr3_nt: TGTGCCAGCTCATCAGGGGTTGGTGGCAACACTGAAGCTTTCTTT
v_call: TRBV12-3/TRBV12-4; j_call: TRBJ2-1; d_call: .; clone_size: once; cdr3_aa: CASSTGPQFF; cdr3_nt: TGTGCCAGCAGCACTGGACCCCAGTTCTTC
v_call: TRBV18; j_call: TRBJ1-1; d_call: .; clone_size: many; cdr3_aa: CASSPRSFGQVGAVEAFF; cdr3_nt: TGTGCCAGCTCACCACGGTCCTTCGGGCAGGTCGGAGCAGTCGAAGCTTTCTTT
v_call: TRBV18; j_call: TRBJ1-1; d_call: .; clone_size: many; cdr3_aa: CASSPGLGDTEAFF; cdr3_nt: TGTGCCAGCTCACCAGGCCTCGGGGACACTGAAGCTTTCTTT
v_call: TRBV20-1; j_call: TRBJ2-3; d_call: .; clone_size: many; cdr3_aa: CSARNLPESTDTQYF; cdr3_nt: TGCAGTGCTAGGAATTTGCCGGAAAGCACAGATACGCAGTATTTT
v_call: TRBV19; j_call: TRBJ2-2; d_call: .; clone_size: .; cdr3_aa: CATGTKSNTGELFF; cdr3_nt: TGTGCCACCGGGACAAAGTCGAACACCGGGGAGCTGTTTTTT
v_call: TRBV12-3/TRBV12-4; j_call: TRBJ2-1; d_call: TRBD2; clone_size: many; cdr3_aa: CASSSRTSAYNEQFF; cdr3_nt: TGTGCCAGCAGTTCCAGGACTAGCGCCTACAATGAGCAGTTCTTC
v_call: TRBV18; j_call: TRBJ2-5; d_call: .; clone_size: many; cdr3_aa: CASSPPTQETQYF; cdr3_nt: TGTGCCAGCTCACCGCCTACACAAGAGACCCAGTACTTC
v_call: TRBV6-1; j_call: TRBJ1-2; d_call: TRBD1; clone_size: many; cdr3_aa: CASSGGQGVWYGYTF; cdr3_nt: TGTGCCAGCAGTGGAGGACAGGGAGTTTGGTATGGCTACACCTTC
v_call: TRBV7-9; j_call: TRBJ2-3; d_call: .; clone_size: .; cdr3_aa: CASSSPRETSTDTQYF; cdr3_nt: TGTGCCAGCAGCTCCCCCAGAGAGACTAGCACAGATACGCAGTATTTT
v_call: TRBV6-1; j_call: TRBJ1-5; d_call: .; clone_size: few; cdr3_aa: CASSPTTASNQPQHF; cdr3_nt: TGTGCCAGCAGCCCAACAACGGCGTCCAACCAGCCCCAGCATTTT
v_call: TRBV27; j_call: TRBJ2-7; d_call: .; clone_size: many; cdr3_aa: CAAGNEQYF; cdr3_nt: TGTGCCGCCGGAAACGAGCAGTACTTC
v_call: TRBV19; j_call: TRBJ2-7; d_call: TRBD2; clone_size: few; cdr3_aa: CASPGLAVPHEQYF; cdr3_nt: TGTGCCAGTCCGGGACTAGCGGTTCCCCACGAGCAGTACTTC
v_call: TRBV30; j_call: TRBJ1-3; d_call: .; clone_size: few; cdr3_aa: CAGVRGSSGNTIYF; cdr3_nt: TGTGCCGGAGTCAGGGGAAGTTCTGGAAACACCATATATTTT
v_call: TRBV30; j_call: TRBJ2-7; d_call: .; clone_size: many; cdr3_aa: CAPGTGPTYEQYF; cdr3_nt: TGTGCCCCGGGTACAGGGCCTACCTACGAGCAGTACTTC
v_call: TRBV27; j_call: TRBJ2-2; d_call: .; clone_size: .; cdr3_aa: CASSLSLWADGELFF; cdr3_nt: TGTGCCAGCAGTTTATCTCTGTGGGCGGACGGGGAGCTGTTTTTT
v_call: TRBV15; j_call: TRBJ1-4; d_call: TRBD1; clone_size: few; cdr3_aa: CATSSGDREGVSNEKLFF; cdr3_nt: TGTGCCACCAGCAGTGGGGACAGGGAGGGAGTTTCTAATGAAAAACTGTTTTTT
v_call: TRBV19; j_call: TRBJ1-2; d_call: TRBD1; clone_size: many; cdr3_aa: CASIPGQTFYGYTF; cdr3_nt: TGTGCCAGTATCCCGGGACAGACCTTCTATGGCTACACCTTC
v_call: TRBV20-1; j_call: TRBJ2-3; d_call: TRBD2; clone_size: .; cdr3_aa: CSATAGGGTDTQYF; cdr3_nt: TGCAGTGCTACCGCGGGAGGGGGGACAGATACGCAGTATTTT
v_call: TRBV20-1; j_call: TRBJ1-1; d_call: .; clone_size: many; cdr3_aa: CSARDEGGETEAFF; cdr3_nt: TGCAGTGCTAGAGATGAAGGGGGAGAGACTGAAGCTTTCTTT
v_call: TRBV5-5; j_call: TRBJ2-7; d_call: TRBD1; clone_size: .; cdr3_aa: CASSFARGLGEQYF; cdr3_nt: TGTGCCAGCAGCTTTGCCAGGGGGCTTGGCGAGCAGTACTTC
v_call: TRBV27; j_call: TRBJ2-1; d_call: TRBD2; clone_size: many; cdr3_aa: CASSLSGGSANEQFF; cdr3_nt: TGTGCCAGCAGTTTATCTGGCGGGAGCGCGAATGAGCAGTTCTTC
v_call: TRBV7-9; j_call: TRBJ2-1; d_call: .; clone_size: .; cdr3_aa: CASSESGSNEQFF; cdr3_nt: TGTGCCAGCAGCGAAAGTGGAAGCAATGAGCAGTTCTTC
v_call: TRBV6-2/TRBV6-3; j_call: TRBJ1-2; d_call: .; clone_size: few; cdr3_aa: CASSYSGDNDGYTF; cdr3_nt: TGTGCCAGCAGTTACTCCGGGGACAACGATGGCTACACCTTC
v_call: TRBV11-3; j_call: TRBJ2-5; d_call: TRBD2; clone_size: many; cdr3_aa: CASSPDPGGETQYF; cdr3_nt: TGTGCCAGCAGCCCTGACCCGGGGGGAGAGACCCAGTACTTC
v_call: TRBV7-9; j_call: TRBJ2-7; d_call: .; clone_size: many; cdr3_aa: CASSPGLTAYEQYF; cdr3_nt: TGTGCCAGCAGCCCGGGACTCACCGCCTACGAGCAGTACTTC
v_call: TRBV5-4; j_call: TRBJ1-2; d_call: TRBD1; clone_size: .; cdr3_aa: CASSFRQGESYRYTF; cdr3_nt: TGTGCCAGCAGCTTTCGACAGGGTGAGAGCTATAGGTACACCTTC
v_call: TRBV6-1; j_call: TRBJ1-5; d_call: .; clone_size: many; cdr3_aa: CASSEFGVLNQPQHF; cdr3_nt: TGTGCCAGCAGTGAATTCGGTGTTCTCAATCAGCCCCAGCATTTT
v_call: TRBV3-1; j_call: TRBJ2-3; d_call: .; clone_size: .; cdr3_aa: CASSQSGQRPGTDTQYF; cdr3_nt: TGTGCCAGCAGCCAGAGCGGTCAGCGGCCGGGCACAGATACGCAGTATTTT
v_call: TRBV2; j_call: TRBJ1-5; d_call: TRBD1; clone_size: many; cdr3_aa: CASRATGAPNQPQHF; cdr3_nt: TGTGCCAGCAGGGCGACAGGGGCTCCTAATCAGCCCCAGCATTTT
v_call: TRBV7-9; j_call: TRBJ2-7; d_call: .; clone_size: many; cdr3_aa: CASSLGGGDSTYEQYF; cdr3_nt: TGTGCCAGCAGCTTGGGTGGCGGTGACAGTACCTACGAGCAGTACTTC
v_call: TRBV2; j_call: TRBJ1-2; d_call: .; clone_size: many; cdr3_aa: CASSEVGVSGYTF; cdr3_nt: TGTGCCAGCAGTGAAGTGGGAGTGAGCGGCTACACCTTC
v_call: TRBV20-1; j_call: TRBJ2-7; d_call: .; clone_size: few; cdr3_aa: CSARVKGVTYEQYF; cdr3_nt: TGCAGTGCTAGAGTTAAAGGAGTAACCTACGAGCAGTACTTC
v_call: TRBV7-2; j_call: TRBJ2-5; d_call: TRBD2; clone_size: .; cdr3_aa: CASSFFSGLAGRGTQYF; cdr3_nt: TGTGCCAGCAGCTTTTTCTCTGGACTAGCGGGCAGGGGGACCCAGTACTTC